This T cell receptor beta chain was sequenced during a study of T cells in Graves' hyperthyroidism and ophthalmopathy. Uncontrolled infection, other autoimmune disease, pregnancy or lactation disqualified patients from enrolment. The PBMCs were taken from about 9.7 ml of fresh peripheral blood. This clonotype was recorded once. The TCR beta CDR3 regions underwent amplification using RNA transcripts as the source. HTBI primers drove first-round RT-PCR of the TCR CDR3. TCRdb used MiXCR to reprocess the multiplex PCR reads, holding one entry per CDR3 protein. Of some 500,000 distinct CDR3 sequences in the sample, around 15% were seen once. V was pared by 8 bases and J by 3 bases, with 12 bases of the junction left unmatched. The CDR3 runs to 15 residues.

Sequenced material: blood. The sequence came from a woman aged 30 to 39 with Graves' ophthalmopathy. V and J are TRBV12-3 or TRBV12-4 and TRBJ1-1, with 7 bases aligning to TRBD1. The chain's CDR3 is CASSPLGGRDTEAFF. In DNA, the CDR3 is TGTGCCAGCTCACCATTAGGGGGCCGGGACACTGAAGCTTTCTTT.